What follows are 3 T cell receptor beta chains derived from one specimen sequenced in a study of OX40 agonist ivuxolimab in advanced cancers. Here immunoSEQ multiplex PCR was the method, and the copy in TCRdb shows in-frame clones only, minus some. The sample has some 130,000 clones, 90% seen once. The source material was CD4+ or CD8+ T cells sorted from blood, sampled in a trial of the OX40 agonist ivuxolimab. The source of these receptors is an adult with an advanced solid tumor such as melanoma, head and neck, liver or kidney cancer.

This clone was seen a few times. The chain is built from TRBV5-6 and TRBJ1-3; D is unresolved. This CDR3 is built from 12 residues. Germline lookup yields CDR1 SGHDT and CDR2 YYEEEE. V was clipped by 0 bases and J by 4 bases, with 2 bases between them. The CDR3 DNA sequence: TGTGCCAGCAGCTTGGAGGGAAACACCATATATTTT. This gives the protein CASSLEGNTIYF.

The chain couples TRBV4-3 to TRBJ2-3, with TRBD2 matching over 13 bases. The CDR3 covers 15 residues. Losses at the gene ends were 3 bases for V and 4 bases for J; bases not matched to a gene: 1. Germline CDR1 and CDR2: LGHNA and YSLEER. The CDR3 DNA reads TGCGCCAGCAGCCACGGGACTAGCGGGGCAGATACGCAGTATTTT. Residues: CASSHGTSGADTQYF.

This rearrangement joins TRBV19 to TRBJ2-7; 7 bases match TRBD1. CDR1 is LNHDA, CDR2 SQIVND, per germline (reference sequence). The length of the CDR3 is 14 residues. The junction had 13 bases not matched to a gene; V was cut back by 5 bases and J by 9 bases. The CDR3 sequence: CASSLRGQPDGQYF. The DNA of the CDR3 is TGTGCCAGTAGTCTTCGGGGACAGCCCGACGGGCAGTACTTC.